This entry lists 13 T cell receptor beta chains sequenced from one sample in a study of T cell changes during pregnancy in multiple sclerosis. Only in-frame clones appear in the TCRdb table, and some are missing; sequencing was by immunoSEQ multiplex PCR. The sample lists about 97,000 clones, 90% occurring once. Sequenced here: peripheral blood, sampled in the second trimester of pregnancy. Receptors originate from a female donor in good health, enrolled as a control in a pregnancy study.

This rearrangement joins TRBV5-1 to TRBJ2-7; no clear D. The CDR3 runs 12 residues. The V gene's germline CDR1 is SGHRS and CDR2 YFSETQ. V was shortened by 4 bases and J by 6 bases, with 11 bases between the two germline ends. CDR3 DNA sequence: TGCGCCAGCAGCCCAAACAGTGGCGAGCAGTACTTC. Residues: CASSPNSGEQYF.

The genes are TRBV5-1 and TRBJ1-1, with D tentatively TRBD1 (6 bases). V lost 1 base, J lost 0 bases, and 7 bases lay in between. Germline lookup yields CDR1 SGHRS and CDR2 YFSETQ. This CDR3 comprises 14 residues. Here the CDR3 reads CASSLTGMNTEAFF. The DNA of the CDR3 is TGCGCCAGCAGCTTGACAGGGATGAACACTGAAGCTTTCTTT.

The chain recombines TRBV5-1 with TRBJ2-7; possibly TRBD1 for D (6 bases). The germline gives CDR1 SGHRS, CDR2 YFSETQ. V was shortened by 3 bases and J by 0 bases, with 16 bases between the two germline ends. The CDR3 is 16 amino acids. The CDR3 spells CASSYDPRGGSYEQYF. As DNA, the CDR3 is TGCGCCAGCAGCTATGATCCCAGGGGCGGCTCCTACGAGCAGTACTTC.

The rearrangement links TRBV5-4 to TRBJ1-5; tentatively, D is TRBD1 (6 bases). This CDR3 contains 16 residues. V lost 0 bases and J lost 1, with 11 bases in between. Germline V gives CDR1 SGHNT, CDR2 YYREEE (reference sequence). The CDR3 nucleotides are TGTGCCAGCAGCTTGGGTGGGACACTGAGCAATCAGCCCCAGCATTTT. Encoded protein: CASSLGGTLSNQPQHF. Together with reference TRBV5-4 and TRBJ1-5, the CDR3 gives the full variable domain: ETGVTQSPTHLIKTRGQQVTLRCSSQSGHNTVSWYQQALGQGPQFIFQYYREEENGRGNFPPRFSGLQFPNYSSELNVNALELDDSALYLCASSLGGTLSNQPQHFGDGTRLSIL.

This clone came up once. J is TRBJ1-3 and V is TRBV6-1; D is possibly TRBD1 (5 bases). The germline CDR1 and CDR2 sequences are MNHNS and SASEGT. CDR3 size: 15 residues. V gave up 10 bases and J gave up 4 bases, with 20 bases separating them. For the CDR3, the DNA is TGTGCCACCTCCCCAGAGGGACTTTCCGGAAACACCATATATTTT. Amino acids: CATSPEGLSGNTIYF.

J is TRBJ2-1 and V is TRBV2; tentatively, D is TRBD2 (5 bases). The germline V and J ends were trimmed by 4 bases and 4 bases, with 14 bases remaining between them. The CDR3 is 15 residues long. Germline CDR1 reads SNHLY; CDR2 reads FYNNEI. CDR3 nucleotides: TGTGCCAGCAGTGTAAGGGAGAGGACTTACAATGAGCAGTTCTTC. This gives the protein CASSVRERTYNEQFF.

Written as DNA, the CDR3 is TGTGCCAGCAGTCCAACAGGGGGCGCACACAATGAGCAGTTCTTC. Its protein is CASSPTGGAHNEQFF. This rearrangement joins TRBV7-6 to TRBJ2-1; 9 bases are shared with TRBD1. Germline V lookup: CDR1 SGHVS, CDR2 FNYEAQ. The CDR3 runs to 15 residues. V gave up 6 bases and J gave up 5 bases; unmatched junction bases: 8.

The genes are TRBV20-1 and TRBJ2-7; 8 bases are a match to TRBD1. CDR1 is DFQATT and CDR2 is SNEGSKA in the germline V gene (reference sequence). V shed 5 bases, J shed 4 bases, and the junction held 1 base outside the gene matches. The CDR3 has 11 amino acids. This CDR3 is CSARQGYEQYF. CDR3 sequence (DNA): TGCAGTGCTCGACAGGGGTACGAGCAGTACTTC.

The chain recombines TRBV19 with TRBJ1-5, with 9 nucleotides matching TRBD1. CDR1 and CDR2 from the germline V gene are LNHDA and SQIVND (reference sequence). V lost 5 bases to trimming and J lost 1 base; unmatched junction nucleotides: 3. The length of the CDR3 is 15 residues. The CDR3 here is CASSSTGGSNQPQHF. Written as DNA, the CDR3 is TGTGCCAGTAGTTCTACAGGGGGCAGCAATCAGCCCCAGCATTTT.

V usage is TRBV4-1 and J usage is TRBJ1-4; 7 bases align to TRBD1. V trimming: 5 bases; J trimming: 5 bases; junction bases outside the gene matches: 11. The CDR3 length is 16 residues. Germline CDR1 and CDR2: MGHRA and YSYEKL. The CDR3 DNA follows: TGCGCCAGCAGCTACGACAGGGAAGGACCAAATGAAAAACTGTTTTTT. It yields the protein CASSYDREGPNEKLFF.

The rearrangement uses TRBV6-5 and TRBJ2-7, with 7 nucleotides matching TRBD1. The CDR3 has 14 residues. The J segment lost 2 bases and the V segment lost 6 bases, leaving 7 bases of the junction unmatched. Per the germline V gene, CDR1 is MNHEY and CDR2 is SVGAGI. The CDR3 reads CASRLTGVPYEQYF. CDR3 in DNA: TGTGCCAGCAGGCTTACAGGGGTTCCCTACGAGCAGTACTTC.

This chain connects TRBV19 to TRBJ2-7, with 13 bases matching TRBD2. The V gene's germline CDR1 is LNHDA and CDR2 SQIVND (reference sequence). The junction had 6 bases not matched to a gene; V was cut back by 6 bases and J by 4 bases. The CDR3 runs 15 residues. DNA of the CDR3: TGTGCCAGTAGGCCACTAGCGGGAGGGCCTTACGAGCAGTACTTC. Residues: CASRPLAGGPYEQYF. The variable domain in full, with the rest retrieved from reference TRBV19 and TRBJ2-7, is DGGITQSPKYLFRKEGQNVTLSCEQNLNHDAMYWYRQDPGQGLRLIYYSQIVNDFQKGDIAEGYSVSREKKESFPLTVTSAQKNPTAFYLCASRPLAGGPYEQYFGPGTRLTVT.

This clone showed up just once. V is TRBV2 and J is TRBJ1-5; D gene uncertain. CDR1 is SNHLY, CDR2 FYNNEI, per germline. With 3 bases removed from V and 6 bases from J, the gap between germline ends came to 15 bases. This CDR3 contains 15 residues. CDR3 sequence (DNA): TGTGCCAGCAGTGAGAGGAGGGCGTTAGGTCAGCCCCAGCATTTT. It yields the protein CASSERRALGQPQHF.